Detailed here is one T cell receptor (beta chain). Primed by a sample-barcoded 5' primer and a J-beta primer mix, a second PCR proceeded for roughly 6 to 12 cycles. Each cDNA molecule was tagged by a template-switch adaptor that had 12 random nucleotides. TCRdb used MiXCR to reprocess the 5' RACE reads, holding one entry per CDR3 protein. The data show around 600,000 distinct CDR3 sequences, around 48% seen once. The record originates from a study of blood T cells in healthy people across ages. What was sequenced was blood. The receptor was isolated from an older man in good health.

The CDR3 region is CASSVVVDGLFYEQYF. The CDR3 nucleotides read TGTGCCAGCAGCGTAGTGGTGGACGGGCTATTCTACGAGCAGTACTTC. The V and J genes are TRBV9 and TRBJ2-7; D ambiguous. Germline-derived CDR1 and CDR2 are SGDLS and YYNGEE. The CDR3 extends over 16 amino acids. V lost 0 bases and J lost 3, with 16 bases in between. The full variable domain, rest sourced from reference TRBV9 and TRBJ2-7, is DSGVTQTPKHLITATGQRVTLRCSPRSGDLSVYWYQQSLDQGLQFLIQYYNGEERAKGNILERFSAQQFPDLHSELNLSSLELGDSALYFCASSVVVDGLFYEQYFGPGTRLTVT.